This TCR beta chain was obtained from a study of response to subunit inactivated influenza vaccine. Study-wide results and limits: Few new T cells, the authors suggested, are recruited by each seasonal influenza vaccination.

In this sample, this clonotype turned up a few times. Its antigen is not identified. CDR1 and CDR2 from the germline V gene are SGHDT and YYEEEE. The CDR3 has 14 residues. The V gene lost 5 bases and the J gene lost 5 bases, with 15 bases spanning the gap. MiXCR, applied by TCRdb to the RT-PCR reads, yields one record per CDR3 protein. The repertoire has hundreds of thousands of distinct CDR3 sequences, approximately 7.1% of them found once; the top ten carry approximately 13%. The clonotype was recovered from a man aged 50-75 years who received an inactivated influenza vaccine. The chain links TRBV5-6 to TRBJ2-3, with D perhaps given as TRBD1 or TRBD2 (7 bases each). The sequencing here drew on PBMCs from blood, taken less than 30 months after vaccination. The CDR3 DNA reads TGTGCCAGCAGGATTACAGGGGAGGGAGATACGCAGTATTTT. Translation gives CASRITGEGDTQYF.